The T cell receptor (beta chain) described here comes from a study of OX40 agonist ivuxolimab in advanced cancers. The wider study: A male proportion of approximately 80% was recorded, with mean age approximately 56 years and range roughly 23 to 79.

The study, taken as a whole, reports: More expanded clones were found, on average, in CD8+ than in CD4+ T cells.

Clones were read by immunoSEQ multiplex PCR, and TCRdb kept only the in-frame ones, dropping some. The sample carries 55,000 to 75,000 clones, 90% to 95% recorded once. For this clone: Its antigen is unknown.

V lost 6 bases to trimming and J lost 4 bases; unmatched junction nucleotides: 7. Germline CDR1 SGDLS, CDR2 YYNGEE. This CDR3 contains 14 residues. Specimen: CD4+ or CD8+ T cells sorted from blood, collected in a trial of the OX40 agonist ivuxolimab. V is TRBV9 and J is TRBJ2-1; 7 nucleotides align to TRBD1. The clonotype comes from an adult with an advanced solid tumor such as melanoma, head and neck, liver or kidney cancer. For the CDR3, the DNA is TGTGCCAGCAACCCCGACAGGGAATACAATGAGCAGTTCTTC. Residues: CASNPDREYNEQFF.